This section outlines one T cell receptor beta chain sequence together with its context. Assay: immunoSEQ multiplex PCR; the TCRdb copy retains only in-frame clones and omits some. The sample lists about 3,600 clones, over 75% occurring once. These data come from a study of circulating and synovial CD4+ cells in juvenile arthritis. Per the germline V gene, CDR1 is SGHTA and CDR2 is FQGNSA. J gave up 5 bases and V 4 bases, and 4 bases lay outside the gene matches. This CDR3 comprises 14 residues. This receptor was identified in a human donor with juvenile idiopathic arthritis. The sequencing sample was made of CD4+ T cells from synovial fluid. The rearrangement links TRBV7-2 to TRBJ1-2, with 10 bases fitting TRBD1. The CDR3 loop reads CASSWGQGIYGYTF. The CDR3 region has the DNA TGTGCCAGCAGCTGGGGACAGGGGATTTATGGCTACACCTTC.